This T cell receptor beta chain was sequenced during a study of OX40 agonist ivuxolimab in advanced cancers. Looking at the study overall: Males comprised around 78% of the group, whose mean age was roughly 60 years (range roughly 20 to 90).

The CDR3 totals 16 residues. V dropped 4 bases and J dropped 4; count of bases not matched to a gene: 8. Germline loops: CDR1 SGHDT, CDR2 YYEEEE. The data were produced by immunoSEQ multiplex PCR, yet TCRdb's version contains in-frame clones alone and is incomplete. The sample lists roughly 80,000 clones, roughly 80% occurring once. Excluded were patients having autoimmune disease history or systemic immunosuppression. This chain uses TRBV5-6 with TRBJ2-1, with 10 nucleotides matching TRBD2. The receptor comes from an adult with an advanced solid tumor such as melanoma, head and neck, liver or kidney cancer. The sample was CD4+ or CD8+ T cells sorted from blood, taken in a trial of the OX40 agonist ivuxolimab. The CDR3 nucleotides read TGTGCCAGCAGCGGACCCCTAGCGGGGGCATACAATGAGCAGTTCTTC. It codes for CASSGPLAGAYNEQFF.